The present T cell receptor beta chain was sequenced within a study of blood T cell repertoires in COVID-19. Study-wide background: Donors in the United States, Italy and Spain gave samples during acute or convalescent COVID-19.

Individuals drawn from under 30 US areas were about 18 to 90 years old. The study assigned cohorts using participant-reported clinical history. Original handling: Estimates of nucleated cell counts were drawn from the amplification of reference gene primers. This table comes from immunoSEQ multiplex PCR, and its TCRdb copy is limited to in-frame clones, with some not included. The D gene and trimming were derived from the DNA, and the V and J assignments and clone size from that table. Altogether about 200,000 clones are present, around nine tenths being singletons, with the ten largest covering roughly 4%. Germline V gene data show CDR1 as SGHAT and CDR2 as FQNNGV. This CDR3 comprises 12 residues. The V end lost 1 base, the J end lost 6 bases, and 4 bases lay between the germline ends.

The V and J genes are TRBV11-2 and TRBJ1-5, with D unresolved. The sequencing sample was made of PBMCs or T cells enriched from blood (not recorded which). The TCR sequence derives from a woman in her 30s who had been exposed to COVID-19. The CDR3 DNA follows: TGTGCCAGCAGCTTAGGAGGTCAGCCCCAGCATTTT. Translated, it gives CASSLGGQPQHF.